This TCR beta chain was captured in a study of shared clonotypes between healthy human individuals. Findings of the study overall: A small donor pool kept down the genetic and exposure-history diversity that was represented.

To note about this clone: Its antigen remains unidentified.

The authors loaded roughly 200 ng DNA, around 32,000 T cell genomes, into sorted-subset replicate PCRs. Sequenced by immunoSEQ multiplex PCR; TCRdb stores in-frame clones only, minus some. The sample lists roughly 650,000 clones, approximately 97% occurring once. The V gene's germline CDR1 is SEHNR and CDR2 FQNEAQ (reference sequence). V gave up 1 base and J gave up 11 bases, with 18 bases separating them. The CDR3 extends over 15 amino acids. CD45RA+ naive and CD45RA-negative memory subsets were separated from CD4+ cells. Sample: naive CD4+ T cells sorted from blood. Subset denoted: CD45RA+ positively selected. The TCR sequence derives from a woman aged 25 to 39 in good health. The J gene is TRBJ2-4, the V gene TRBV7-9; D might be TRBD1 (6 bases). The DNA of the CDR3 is TGTGCCAGCAGCTTAGACCTTCTGGGACACCCTTTTCAGTACTTC. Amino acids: CASSLDLLGHPFQYF.